This T cell receptor (beta chain) was sequenced in a study of blood T cells in healthy people across ages. Overall study findings and caveats: Older age went with lower TCR beta diversity per million T cells, in a roughly linear way.

With a J-beta primer mix and a sample-barcoded 5' primer, a second PCR ran 7 to 11 cycles. Via MiXCR, TCRdb re-called the 5' RACE reads, giving one row per CDR3 protein. This sample has 600,000 to 800,000 distinct CDR3 sequences, with about 21% found just once. Researchers collected about 9.1 milliliters of peripheral blood from every single donor. Samples each yielded at least 5.5 micrograms of total RNA. In the case of this clonotype: The antigen remains unidentified.

Germline CDR1 DFQATT, CDR2 SNEGSKA (reference sequence). The CDR3 runs 14 residues. The receptor comes from a man aged 65 to 79 in good health. The chain recombines TRBV20-1 with TRBJ2-5; either TRBD1 or TRBD2 may supply D (5 bases each). Near its end, the DNA agrees better with TRBJ2-1, so the J call may be wrong. Sequenced: blood. CDR3: CSASRGPNYNEQFF. DNA of the CDR3: TGCAGTGCTAGTCGGGGACCAAACTACAATGAGCAGTTCTTC.